The text below deals with one TCR beta chain. Looked up from germline, CDR1 is SEHNR and CDR2 is FQNEAQ (reference sequence). The V end lost 11 bases, the J end lost 13 bases, and 21 bases lay between the germline ends. The CDR3 totals 11 residues. The data belong to a study of cytomegalovirus exposure and HLA in healthy donors. The PCR made use of 60 Vbeta and 13 Jbeta primers. Repertoires were generated with immunoSEQ multiplex PCR, while TCRdb's copy carries only in-frame clones and drops some. The table lists about 120,000 clones, around 77% of them singletons. The chain employs TRBV7-9 and TRBJ2-7, with D maybe TRBD1 (6 bases). This clonotype originated in a man aged 18-30 years in good health and CMV-seropositive. The sample consisted of PBMCs. The CDR3 DNA reads TGTGCCTCCTCCCCCGGGCAGGGGAAATACTTC. Protein: CASSPGQGKYF.